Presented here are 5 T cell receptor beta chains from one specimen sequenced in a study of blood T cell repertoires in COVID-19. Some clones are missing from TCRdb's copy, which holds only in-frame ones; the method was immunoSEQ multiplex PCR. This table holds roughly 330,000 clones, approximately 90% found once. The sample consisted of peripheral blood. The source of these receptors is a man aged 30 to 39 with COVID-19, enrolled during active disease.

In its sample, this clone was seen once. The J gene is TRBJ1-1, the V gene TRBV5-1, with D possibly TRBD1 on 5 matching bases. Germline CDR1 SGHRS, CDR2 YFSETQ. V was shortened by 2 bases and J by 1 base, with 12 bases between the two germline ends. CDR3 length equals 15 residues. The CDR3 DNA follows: TGCGCCAGCAGCTTTCAGACAGCCGCGAACACTGAAGCTTTCTTT. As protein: CASSFQTAANTEAFF.

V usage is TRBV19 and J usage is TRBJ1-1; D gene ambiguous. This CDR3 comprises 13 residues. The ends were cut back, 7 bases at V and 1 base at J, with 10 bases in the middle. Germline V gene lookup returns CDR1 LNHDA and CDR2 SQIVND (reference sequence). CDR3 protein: CASNRRENTEAFF. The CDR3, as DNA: TGTGCCAGTAACAGACGGGAGAACACTGAAGCTTTCTTT.

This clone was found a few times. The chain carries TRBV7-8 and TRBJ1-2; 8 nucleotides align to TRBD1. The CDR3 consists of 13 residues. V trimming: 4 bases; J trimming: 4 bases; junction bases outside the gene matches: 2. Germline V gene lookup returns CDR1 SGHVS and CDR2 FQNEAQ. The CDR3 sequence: CASSSGGVYGYTF. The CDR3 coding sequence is TGTGCCAGCAGCTCAGGGGGCGTCTATGGCTACACCTTC.

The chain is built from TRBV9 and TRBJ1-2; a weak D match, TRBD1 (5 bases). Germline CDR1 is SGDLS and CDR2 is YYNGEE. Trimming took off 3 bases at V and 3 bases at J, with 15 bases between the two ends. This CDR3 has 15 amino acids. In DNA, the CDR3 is TGTGCCAGCAGCGCCAATGAGTTCAGGGACTATGGCTACACCTTC. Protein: CASSANEFRDYGYTF.

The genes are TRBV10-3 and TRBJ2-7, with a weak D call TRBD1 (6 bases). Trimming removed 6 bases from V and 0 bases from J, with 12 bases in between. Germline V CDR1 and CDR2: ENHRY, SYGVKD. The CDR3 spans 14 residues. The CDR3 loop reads CAIRDSYLSYEQYF. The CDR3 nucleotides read TGTGCCATCAGGGACAGCTACCTCTCCTACGAGCAGTACTTC.